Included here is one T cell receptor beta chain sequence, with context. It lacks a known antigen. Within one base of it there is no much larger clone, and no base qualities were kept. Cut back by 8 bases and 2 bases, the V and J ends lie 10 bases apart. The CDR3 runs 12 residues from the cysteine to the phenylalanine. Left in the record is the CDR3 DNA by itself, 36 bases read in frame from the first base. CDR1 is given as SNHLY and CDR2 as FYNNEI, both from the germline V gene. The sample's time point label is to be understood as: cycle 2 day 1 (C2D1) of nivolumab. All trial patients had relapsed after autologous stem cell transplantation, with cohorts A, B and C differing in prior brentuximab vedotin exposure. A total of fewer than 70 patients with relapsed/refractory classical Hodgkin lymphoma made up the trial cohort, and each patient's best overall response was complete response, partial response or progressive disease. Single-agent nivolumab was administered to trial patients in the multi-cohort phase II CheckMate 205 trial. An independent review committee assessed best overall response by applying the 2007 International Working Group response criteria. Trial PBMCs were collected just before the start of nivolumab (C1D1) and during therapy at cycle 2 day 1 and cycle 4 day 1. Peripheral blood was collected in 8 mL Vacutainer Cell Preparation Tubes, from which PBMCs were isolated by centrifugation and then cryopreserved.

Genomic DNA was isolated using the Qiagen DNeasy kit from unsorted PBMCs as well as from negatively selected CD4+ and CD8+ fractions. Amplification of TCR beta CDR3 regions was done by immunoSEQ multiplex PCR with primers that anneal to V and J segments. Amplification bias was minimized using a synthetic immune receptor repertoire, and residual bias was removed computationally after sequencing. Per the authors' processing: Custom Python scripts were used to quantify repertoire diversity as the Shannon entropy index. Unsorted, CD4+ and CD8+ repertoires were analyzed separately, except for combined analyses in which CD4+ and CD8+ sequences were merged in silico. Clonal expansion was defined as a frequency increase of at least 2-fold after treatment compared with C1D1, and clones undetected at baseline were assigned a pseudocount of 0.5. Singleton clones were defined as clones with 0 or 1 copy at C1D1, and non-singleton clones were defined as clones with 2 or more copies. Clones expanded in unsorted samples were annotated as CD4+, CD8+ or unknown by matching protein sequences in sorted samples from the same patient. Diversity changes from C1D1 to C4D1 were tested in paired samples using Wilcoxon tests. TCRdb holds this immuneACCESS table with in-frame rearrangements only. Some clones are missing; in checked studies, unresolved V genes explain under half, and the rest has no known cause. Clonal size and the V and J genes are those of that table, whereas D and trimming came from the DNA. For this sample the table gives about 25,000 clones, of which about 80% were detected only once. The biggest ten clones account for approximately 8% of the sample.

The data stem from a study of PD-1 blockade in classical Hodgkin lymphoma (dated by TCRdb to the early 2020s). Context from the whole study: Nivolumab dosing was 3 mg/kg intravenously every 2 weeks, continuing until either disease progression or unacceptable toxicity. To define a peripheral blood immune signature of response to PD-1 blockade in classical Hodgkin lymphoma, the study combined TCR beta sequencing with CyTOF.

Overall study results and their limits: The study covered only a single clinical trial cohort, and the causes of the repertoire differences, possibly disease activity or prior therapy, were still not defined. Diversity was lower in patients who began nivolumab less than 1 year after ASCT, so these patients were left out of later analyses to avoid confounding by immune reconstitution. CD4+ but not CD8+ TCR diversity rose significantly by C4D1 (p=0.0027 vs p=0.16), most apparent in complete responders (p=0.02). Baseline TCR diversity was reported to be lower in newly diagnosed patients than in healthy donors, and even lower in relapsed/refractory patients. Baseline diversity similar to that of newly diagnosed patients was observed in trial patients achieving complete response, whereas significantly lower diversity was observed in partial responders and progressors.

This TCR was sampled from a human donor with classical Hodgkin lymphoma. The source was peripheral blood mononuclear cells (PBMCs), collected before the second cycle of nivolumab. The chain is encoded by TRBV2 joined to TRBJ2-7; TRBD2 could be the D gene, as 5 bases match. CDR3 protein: CASGGSTYEQYF. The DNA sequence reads TGTGCCAGCGGCGGGTCCACCTACGAGCAGTACTTC.